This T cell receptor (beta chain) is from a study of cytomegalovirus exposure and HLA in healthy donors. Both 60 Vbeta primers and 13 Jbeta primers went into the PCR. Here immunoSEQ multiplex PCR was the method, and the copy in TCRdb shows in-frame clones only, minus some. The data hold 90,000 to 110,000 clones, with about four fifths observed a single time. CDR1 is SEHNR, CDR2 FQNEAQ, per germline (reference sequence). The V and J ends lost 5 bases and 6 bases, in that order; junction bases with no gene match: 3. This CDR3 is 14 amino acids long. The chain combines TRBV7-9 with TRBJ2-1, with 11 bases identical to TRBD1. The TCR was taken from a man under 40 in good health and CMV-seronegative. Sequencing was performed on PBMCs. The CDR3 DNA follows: TGTGCCAGCAGCGTGGGACAGGGGGGCAATGAGCAGTTCTTC. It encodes CASSVGQGGNEQFF.